This paragraph covers one T cell receptor (beta chain) sequence. The method was immunoSEQ multiplex PCR; TCRdb's version includes in-frame clones alone and lacks a portion of them. There are fewer than 500,000 clones in the sample; 89% occur only once, and around 2.5% lies in the top ten. The data were taken from a study of Ad26.COV2.S vaccination and SARS-CoV-2 variants. Treatment: roughly 20 received Ad26.COV2.S at low or high dose, single or two shots; about 5 received placebo; per-sample allocation not given. Each sample was drawn 63 days after the first injection (of vaccine or placebo). This clonotype was sampled from a person aged 18-60 years who received the Ad26.COV2.S COVID-19 vaccine or a placebo. Material: peripheral blood, obtained in a trial of Ad26.COV2.S vaccine versus placebo.

The CDR3 is CASSVGTDFSGDSPLHF. The CDR3, as DNA: TGCGCCAGCAGCGTCGGGACAGACTTCTCCGGGGATTCACCCCTCCACTTT. The J gene is TRBJ1-6, the V gene TRBV5-1, with TRBD1 matching 7 bases. V gave up 4 bases and J gave up 8 bases; unmatched junction bases: 15. The CDR3 contains 17 residues. The V gene's germline CDR1 is SGHRS and CDR2 YFSETQ.